These 30 T cell receptor beta chains share one sample of origin, sequenced in a study of blood T cell repertoires in COVID-19. Sequencing was performed with immunoSEQ multiplex PCR; in TCRdb, only in-frame clones are kept and a portion is missing. The data show under 200,000 clones, with more than 75% seen just once and around 0.6% held by the top ten. Sequencing was done on a sample of peripheral blood. The receptors shown here come from a man aged 60 to 69 with COVID-19, enrolled during active disease.

CDR3 sequence (DNA): TGTGCCCTGGGAGTCACTAACACTGAAGCTTTCTTT. It codes for CALGVTNTEAFF. The rearrangement links TRBV30 to TRBJ1-1; D gene unclear. The germline V gene encodes CDR1 GTSNPN and CDR2 SVGIG (reference sequence). The V gene lost 8 bases and the J gene lost 2 bases, with 12 bases spanning the gap. The CDR3 is 12 residues long.

V is TRBV5-4 and J is TRBJ2-5; 9 positions match TRBD1. Germline CDR1 reads SGHNT; CDR2 reads YYREEE (reference sequence). The ends lost 4 bases at V and 5 bases at J; junction bases unmatched: 6. The CDR3 is made up of 14 amino acids. The CDR3 is CASSLWTGVETQYF. The CDR3 DNA sequence: TGTGCCAGCAGCCTGTGGACAGGGGTGGAGACCCAGTACTTC. The variable domain in full, with the rest retrieved from reference TRBV5-4 and TRBJ2-5, is ETGVTQSPTHLIKTRGQQVTLRCSSQSGHNTVSWYQQALGQGPQFIFQYYREEENGRGNFPPRFSGLQFPNYSSELNVNALELDDSALYLCASSLWTGVETQYFGPGTRLLVL.

The rearrangement joins TRBV24-1 to TRBJ1-2; 9 positions agree with TRBD1. The V segment lost 1 base and the J segment 6 bases; nucleotides outside the gene matches: 14. The CDR3 spans 18 residues. Germline assignment: CDR1 KGHDR and CDR2 SFDVKD. CDR3 protein: CATSDFPSDRTGVDGYTF. The CDR3 DNA reads as TGTGCCACCAGTGATTTTCCCTCGGATCGGACAGGGGTGGATGGCTACACCTTC.

The V call is TRBV7-2, the J call TRBJ1-6; D perhaps matches TRBD1 (5 bases). The germline V gene has CDR1 SGHTA and CDR2 FQGNSA. The ends were cut back, 6 bases at V and 6 bases at J, with 15 bases in the middle. The length of the CDR3 is 15 residues. CDR3 sequence: CASSLDSLLNSPLHF. The CDR3 DNA follows: TGTGCCAGCAGTCTCGACAGTTTACTTAATTCACCCCTCCACTTT.

The gene calls are TRBV4-2 and TRBJ2-1; the match to TRBD2 covers 12 bases. The V gene end was trimmed by 2 bases and the J gene end by 8 bases; junction bases not matched to a gene: 4. There are 15 residues in the CDR3. Germline CDR1 reads LGHNA; CDR2 reads YNFKEQ. CDR3 in amino acids: CASSQILAGGYEQFF. The CDR3 region has the DNA TGTGCCAGCAGCCAAATACTAGCGGGGGGCTATGAGCAGTTCTTC.

The chain has TRBV13 and TRBJ1-3; D not resolved. V was shortened by 0 bases and J by 6 bases, with 12 bases between the two germline ends. The CDR3 contains 15 residues. Germline V lookup: CDR1 PRHDT, CDR2 FYEKMQ (reference sequence). The CDR3 nucleotides are TGTGCCAGCAGCTTAGGACTGGTGGTTGAAAACACCATATATTTT. As protein: CASSLGLVVENTIYF.

The chain combines TRBV4-3 with TRBJ1-5; no definite D call. From germline, CDR1 is LGHNA and CDR2 YSLEER. Deletions cut 6 bases from V and 0 bases from J, with 6 bases between. This CDR3 has 13 residues. The CDR3 region has the DNA TGCGCCAGCAGTGGAGGTAGCAATCAGCCCCAGCATTTT. It codes for CASSGGSNQPQHF.

The chain has TRBV13 and TRBJ1-3; 7 positions match TRBD1. After removal of 4 bases from V and 0 bases from J, the junction contained 3 bases not matched to a gene. Germline CDR1 is PRHDT and CDR2 is FYEKMQ (reference sequence). The CDR3 loop spans 15 amino acids. As DNA, the CDR3 is TGTGCCAGCAGCTCCGGGACAGTCTCTGGAAACACCATATATTTT. This sequence encodes CASSSGTVSGNTIYF. The full variable domain, completed using reference TRBV13 and TRBJ1-3, is AAGVIQSPRHLIKEKRETATLKCYPIPRHDTVYWYQQGPGQDPQFLISFYEKMQSDKGSIPDRFSAQQFSDYHSELNMSSLELGDSALYFCASSSGTVSGNTIYFGEGSWLTVV.

J is TRBJ2-3 and V is TRBV7-2; TRBD2 aligns across 9 bases. The CDR3 consists of 15 residues. With 3 bases clipped from V and 3 bases from J, the junction kept 4 bases outside the gene matches. Germline CDR1 is SGHTA and CDR2 is FQGNSA. The CDR3: CASSFTAGGTDTQYF. Here the CDR3 DNA reads TGTGCCAGCAGCTTTACAGCGGGGGGAACAGATACGCAGTATTTT.

This clone was detected once. The gene calls are TRBV28 and TRBJ1-1, with 9 bases fitting TRBD1. CDR3 length: 15 amino acids. The V segment lost 6 bases and the J segment 3 bases; nucleotides outside the gene matches: 8. Germline CDR1 reads MDHEN; CDR2 reads SYDVKM. The CDR3 bases are TGTGCCAGCAGCTCCCCCGGGACAGGGCACACTGAAGCTTTCTTT. Amino acids: CASSSPGTGHTEAFF.

V usage is TRBV27 and J usage is TRBJ2-3, with TRBD2 identical over 14 bases. Germline V gene data show CDR1 as MNHEY and CDR2 as SMNVEV (reference sequence). With 5 bases clipped from V and 5 bases from J, the junction kept 9 bases outside the gene matches. CDR3 length equals 17 residues. The CDR3 DNA is TGTGCCAGCAGTACTCCGGGACTAGCGGGAGCGGTAGATACGCAGTATTTT. It yields the protein CASSTPGLAGAVDTQYF.

V usage is TRBV19 and J usage is TRBJ1-4, with a tentative D call TRBD1 (6 bases). The CDR3 runs to 13 residues. CDR1 is LNHDA, CDR2 SQIVND, per germline (reference sequence). Trimming took 1 base from V and 12 from J, leaving 12 bases between them. The CDR3 DNA sequence: TGTGCCAGTAGTATAGTCGCCAGGGGACAACTGTTTTTT. This codes for CASSIVARGQLFF.

The chain couples TRBV6-4 to TRBJ1-5; D call uncertain. The CDR3 is made up of 15 amino acids. Trimming removed 6 bases at V and 2 bases at J, with 14 bases between. Germline V lookup: CDR1 MRHNA, CDR2 SNTAGT. The CDR3, as DNA: TGTGCCAGCAGCCTCCACCCCGGAGGCAATCAGCCCCAGCATTTT. Translated: CASSLHPGGNQPQHF.

This clone appeared a single time. The chain employs TRBV30 and TRBJ1-3; 9 bases are shared with TRBD1. Germline loops: CDR1 GTSNPN, CDR2 SVGIG (reference sequence). The CDR3 extends over 15 amino acids. Trimming at V came to 2 bases and at J to 5 bases, leaving 7 bases not matched to a gene. CDR3 nucleotide sequence: TGTGCCTGGAGTATGGGACAGGGAGGAAGAAACACCATATATTTT. Its protein product is CAWSMGQGGRNTIYF.

This clone came up a few times. V gene TRBV9 combines with J gene TRBJ1-6; D is unresolved. This CDR3 contains 15 residues. V gave up 3 bases and J gave up 5 bases, with 12 bases separating them. Per germline, CDR1 SGDLS and CDR2 YYNGEE. In DNA form, the CDR3 reads TGTGCCAGCAGCGCCGGGGATTACAATAATTCACCCCTCCACTTT. This translates into CASSAGDYNNSPLHF.

The chain joins TRBV24-1 to TRBJ2-7; the match to TRBD2 covers 8 bases. V trimming: 1 base; J trimming: 6 bases; junction bases outside the gene matches: 7. Per germline, CDR1 KGHDR and CDR2 SFDVKD. The CDR3 contains 15 residues. CDR3 nucleotides: TGTGCCACCAGTGATTTTACGGGAGGGCCATCCGAGCAGTACTTC. As protein: CATSDFTGGPSEQYF.

The chain employs TRBV15 and TRBJ2-5; 10 bases are a match to TRBD2. The CDR3 runs 16 residues. J was trimmed by 1 base and V by 1 base; bases with no gene match: 3. CDR1 is LNHNV, CDR2 YYDKDF, per germline (reference sequence). DNA for the CDR3: TGTGCCACCAGCAGAGGGACTAGCGGCGCCCAAGAGACCCAGTACTTC. This encodes CATSRGTSGAQETQYF.

The chain links TRBV6-5 to TRBJ1-1; TRBD1 agrees at 9 bases. After removal of 0 bases from V and 6 bases from J, the junction contained 2 bases not matched to a gene. Germline CDR1 and CDR2: MNHEY and SVGAGI. This CDR3 has 14 residues. This CDR3 reads CASSYSGQGAEAFF. The CDR3 DNA reads as TGTGCCAGCAGTTACTCGGGACAGGGCGCTGAAGCTTTCTTT.

The chain couples TRBV28 to TRBJ2-7; a possible D gene is TRBD2 (5 bases). Trimming took 6 bases from V and 6 from J, leaving 21 bases between them. There are 15 residues in the CDR3. Germline-derived CDR1 and CDR2 are MDHEN and SYDVKM. In DNA form, the CDR3 reads TGTGCCAGCAGACTTCCAACAAGGGCGGGTGCCGAGCAGTACTTC. This gives the protein CASRLPTRAGAEQYF.

J is TRBJ1-5 and V is TRBV6-5; D is unresolved. V was pared by 0 bases and J by 3 bases, with 9 bases between. The CDR3 is 15 residues long. Germline CDR1 MNHEY, CDR2 SVGAGI. The CDR3 coding sequence is TGTGCCAGCAGTTACTCTAGGAGAAACAATCAGCCCCAGCATTTT. Its protein product is CASSYSRRNNQPQHF.

The V gene is TRBV11-3, the J gene TRBJ2-7; 7 bases are shared with TRBD1. Germline lookup yields CDR1 SGHNT and CDR2 YENEEA. V lost 0 bases to trimming and J lost 2 bases; unmatched junction nucleotides: 4. This CDR3 has 15 residues. Here the CDR3 DNA reads TGTGCCAGCAGCTTAGAGGGGACAGTAACCTACGAGCAGTACTTC. This gives the protein CASSLEGTVTYEQYF.

The chain is built from TRBV5-6 and TRBJ2-3; no clear D. The CDR3 spans 14 residues. From germline, CDR1 is SGHDT and CDR2 YYEEEE. V gave up 2 bases and J gave up 8 bases, with 15 bases separating them. DNA for the CDR3: TGTGCCAGCAGCTTTCAGGAAAAGAACCCTACGCAGTATTTT. It codes for CASSFQEKNPTQYF.

This chain joins TRBV11-1 and TRBJ2-7; TRBD1 aligns across 9 bases. Germline trimming cut 3 bases from V and 6 bases from J; bases unmatched to any gene: 9. CDR1 and CDR2 (germline): SGHAT, FQDESV (reference sequence). The CDR3 spans 15 residues. CDR3 bases: TGTGCCAGCAGCTTTTTTCCGGGACAGGGTTCCGAGCAGTACTTC. Translated, it gives CASSFFPGQGSEQYF.

This chain links TRBV3-1 (or the pseudogene TRBV3-2) with TRBJ1-2; perhaps TRBD1 as D (5 bases). Germline V gene sequence: CDR1 LGHDT, CDR2 YNNKEL (reference sequence). The CDR3 has 15 amino acids. The V end was cut by 1 base, the J end by 4 bases, with 13 bases between. CDR3 bases: TGTGCCAGCAGCCAAGGAGTGCAGGGTACCTATGGCTACACCTTC. Translation gives CASSQGVQGTYGYTF.

This clone was recorded a few times. The J gene is TRBJ2-1, the V gene TRBV21-1; the table's D gene call, TRBD1, was not cross checked with the DNA. TRBV21-1 represents a pseudogene. The CDR3 length is 14 residues. In DNA form, the CDR3 reads TGTGCCACCAGAGGGACAGGGCAATACAATGAGCAGTTCTTC. Its translation: CATRGTGQYNEQFF.

The chain is built from TRBV19 and TRBJ1-5; 7 bases fit TRBD1. This CDR3 region has 14 residues. Germline V lookup: CDR1 LNHDA, CDR2 SQIVND (reference sequence). V lost 6 bases and J lost 6; bases outside the gene matches: 8. This CDR3 is CASSQQGLGQPQHF. CDR3 DNA: TGTGCCAGTAGCCAACAGGGGTTGGGTCAGCCCCAGCATTTT.

The V gene is TRBV19, the J gene TRBJ1-5; 7 bases are shared with TRBD1. Germline values: CDR1 LNHDA, CDR2 SQIVND (reference sequence). This CDR3 spans 17 amino acids. Losses at the gene ends were 3 bases for V and 1 base for J; bases not matched to a gene: 9. This CDR3 is CASSMSGGFSSNQPQHF. The DNA of the CDR3 is TGTGCCAGTAGTATGTCAGGGGGGTTTTCGAGCAATCAGCCCCAGCATTTT.

V and J are TRBV27 and TRBJ2-1, with a tentative D call TRBD1 (6 bases). Germline V gene sequence: CDR1 MNHEY, CDR2 SMNVEV (reference sequence). The length of the CDR3 is 14 residues. The V end was cut by 8 bases, the J end by 2 bases, with 13 bases between. The CDR3 DNA reads TGTGCCAGCCTCAGCAGGGGCGCCTACAATGAGCAGTTCTTC. Its protein product is CASLSRGAYNEQFF.

The chain is built from TRBV5-4 and TRBJ1-2; 10 bases agree with TRBD1. This CDR3 contains 14 residues. V shed 4 bases, J shed 2 bases, and the junction held 2 bases outside the gene matches. Germline V gives CDR1 SGHNT, CDR2 YYREEE (reference sequence). The CDR3 spells CASSTDRGNYGYTF. The CDR3 bases are TGTGCCAGCAGCACGGACAGGGGGAACTATGGCTACACCTTC.

The chain employs TRBV11-3 and TRBJ2-5, with a tentative D call TRBD2 (6 bases). Trimming took 5 bases from V and 8 from J, leaving 9 bases between them. CDR1 SGHNT and CDR2 YENEEA come from the germline V gene. The CDR3 covers 11 residues. CDR3 DNA sequence: TGTGCCAGCAGCGGGACTTCAACCCAGTACTTC. As protein: CASSGTSTQYF.